The clone carrying this T cell receptor beta chain showed up just a few times. The sample is drawn from a study of T-cell memory formation after mild COVID-19. Study in general: TCR clusters were mostly confined to one donor each.

TCRdb reanalysed the 5' RACE reads using MiXCR and keeps one entry per CDR3 protein. Among fewer than 650,000 distinct CDR3 sequences listed, 20% to 25% were seen once. Germline-derived CDR1 and CDR2 are MNHEY and SMNVEV (reference sequence). The CDR3 length is 15 residues. V lost 6 bases, J lost 5 bases, and 19 bases lay in between. The sequencing sample was made of PBMCs or a T cell subset sorted from them (not recorded which). This TCR was recovered from an adult woman who had mild COVID-19 (a few samples of this study predate the infection). Cell type and time point are not known. The genes are TRBV27 and TRBJ1-1; D gene uncertain. The CDR3 nucleotides read TGTGCCAGCAGCCTTGGAGGTTTAGGGCTAACTGAAGCTTTCTTT. It encodes CASSLGGLGLTEAFF.